These 28 T cell receptor beta chains were all obtained from the same sample, sequenced in a study of cytomegalovirus exposure and HLA in healthy donors. PCR primers comprised 60 Vbeta and 13 Jbeta primers. Sequenced by immunoSEQ multiplex PCR; TCRdb stores in-frame clones only, minus some. Among approximately 170,000 clones listed, 80% to 90% were seen once. Sequenced sample: PBMCs. These receptor sequences come from a woman younger than 30 in good health and CMV-seronegative.

The J gene is TRBJ1-1, the V gene TRBV5-1; 9 bases agree with TRBD1. The CDR3 length is 14 residues. CDR1 SGHRS and CDR2 YFSETQ come from the germline V gene. Trimming removed 3 bases from V and 5 bases from J; junction bases left unmatched: 5. The DNA of the CDR3 is TGCGCCAGCAGCTCGGACAGGGGTGTTACTGAAGCTTTCTTT. Translated: CASSSDRGVTEAFF.

The rearrangement uses TRBV20-1 and TRBJ2-3, with unresolved D. The V and J ends lost 6 bases and 6 bases respectively, with 10 bases between them. This CDR3 comprises 11 residues. CDR1 and CDR2 (germline): DFQATT, SNEGSKA (reference sequence). CDR3 bases: TGCAGTGCCGAGGATGGGGATACGCAGTATTTT. Amino acid sequence: CSAEDGDTQYF.

This clone is a singleton in its sample. CDR3 residues: CASSERYNEQFF. The CDR3 region has the DNA TGTGCCAGCAGCGAGCGTTACAATGAGCAGTTCTTC. The gene calls are TRBV27 and TRBJ2-1; unclear D gene. The V gene lost 6 bases and the J gene lost 4 bases, with 7 bases spanning the gap. The CDR3 is 12 residues long. Germline CDR1 reads MNHEY; CDR2 reads SMNVEV (reference sequence).

The J gene is TRBJ2-7, the V gene TRBV27, with 9 bases aligning to TRBD1. The V and J ends lost 6 bases and 3 bases, in that order; junction bases with no gene match: 3. The CDR3 is made up of 13 amino acids. Germline CDR1 reads MNHEY; CDR2 reads SMNVEV (reference sequence). The CDR3 loop reads CASRRGQGYEQYF. CDR3 in DNA: TGTGCCAGCAGGAGGGGACAGGGCTACGAGCAGTACTTC.

The rearrangement joins TRBV18 to TRBJ2-1; D might be TRBD2 (6 bases). The CDR3 runs to 16 residues. Trimming removed 2 bases from V and 3 bases from J, with 14 bases in between. Germline CDR1 reads KGHSH; CDR2 reads LQKENI. In DNA form, the CDR3 reads TGTGCCAGCTCACCATTTGCGGGACTCTACTACAATGAGCAGTTCTTC. It yields the protein CASSPFAGLYYNEQFF.

This clone was found a few times. The CDR3 region is CASSRLAGDYNEQFF. The CDR3 DNA sequence: TGTGCCAGCAGCCGACTAGCGGGAGACTACAATGAGCAGTTCTTC. The rearrangement links TRBV6-1 to TRBJ2-1; 12 bases agree with TRBD2. The CDR3 consists of 15 residues. Germline CDR1 and CDR2: MNHNS and SASEGT. V shed 6 bases and J 3 bases; nucleotides not matched to a gene: 3.

For this clone: An end of the junction does not agree with germline; a read error may underlie this. The chain employs TRBV7-9 and TRBJ1-1, with TRBD1 identical over 9 bases. CDR3 length: 14 amino acids. The germline CDR1 and CDR2 sequences are SEHNR and FQNEAQ (reference sequence). This chain's CDR3 is CSSRPSTGGTEAFF. CDR3 nucleotide sequence: TGTTCCAGCAGACCATCGACAGGGGGCACTGAAGCTTTCTTT.

The genes are TRBV5-1 and TRBJ1-2; the match to TRBD1 covers 9 bases. V trimming: 1 base; J trimming: 6 bases; junction bases outside the gene matches: 7. Looked up from germline, CDR1 is SGHRS and CDR2 is YFSETQ. The length of the CDR3 is 15 residues. The CDR3 loop reads CASSLSTGGMNGYTF. CDR3 nucleotide sequence: TGCGCCAGCAGCTTGAGCACAGGGGGCATGAATGGCTACACCTTC.

The V and J genes are TRBV6-6 and TRBJ2-2; TRBD2 matches at 7 bases. The CDR3 is 15 amino acids. Per the germline V gene, CDR1 is MNHNY and CDR2 is SVGAGI (reference sequence). With 4 bases clipped from V and 5 bases from J, the junction kept 7 bases outside the gene matches. CDR3 in DNA: TGTGCCAGCAGTTCCTCCGGGACTACGACCGGGGAGCTGTTTTTT. This sequence encodes CASSSSGTTTGELFF.

This clone was seen a single time. The chain is built from TRBV7-9 and TRBJ2-5, with D possibly being TRBD2 (7 bases). The DNA matches TRBJ2-7 better at its end, which makes the J call doubtful. The germline V gene has CDR1 SEHNR and CDR2 FQNEAQ (reference sequence). The length of the CDR3 is 14 residues. The CDR3, as DNA: TGTGCCAGCAGAACTCGCGAGGGGGGGCGCGAGCAGTACTTC. It is translated as CASRTREGGREQYF.

This clone was counted once. V and J are TRBV27 and TRBJ2-1; 8 nucleotides match TRBD2. The CDR3 has 15 residues. V lost 5 bases and J lost 7; bases outside the gene matches: 10. The germline V gene has CDR1 MNHEY and CDR2 SMNVEV (reference sequence). The DNA for the CDR3 is TGTGCCAGCAGTCTGACGGGACTAGTTAGAAATGAGCAGTTCTTC. It encodes CASSLTGLVRNEQFF.

The rearrangement joins TRBV25-1 to TRBJ2-7; TRBD1 matches at 8 bases. Germline loops: CDR1 MGHDK, CDR2 SYGVNS. The CDR3 is made up of 15 amino acids. V lost 4 bases and J lost 2; bases outside the gene matches: 7. The CDR3 coding sequence is TGTGCCAGCAGTGGTCGGACAGGGAGAGCCTACGAGCAGTACTTC. This translates into CASSGRTGRAYEQYF.

This chain links TRBV27 with TRBJ2-3; 8 nucleotides line up with TRBD1. Germline trimming cut 6 bases from V and 2 bases from J; bases unmatched to any gene: 1. The CDR3 covers 13 residues. Germline CDR1 and CDR2: MNHEY and SMNVEV (reference sequence). As DNA, the CDR3 is TGTGCCAGCAGACAGGGGGTCACAGATACGCAGTATTTT. Amino acid sequence: CASRQGVTDTQYF.

V usage is TRBV6-6 and J usage is TRBJ1-4, with 9 bases aligning to TRBD1. Unmatched junction bases numbered 4, after V lost 3 bases and J lost 5 bases. The CDR3 contains 15 residues. Looked up from germline, CDR1 is MNHNY and CDR2 is SVGAGI (reference sequence). The CDR3 loop reads CASSYPGQGNEKLFF. CDR3 coding DNA: TGTGCCAGCAGTTATCCAGGACAGGGGAATGAAAAACTGTTTTTT.

In this sample, this clone turned up a few times. The V and J genes are TRBV29-1 and TRBJ2-7; 9 bases map to TRBD1. CDR3 length equals 16 residues. CDR1 is SQVTM and CDR2 is ANQGSEA in the germline V gene. Germline trimming cut 6 bases from V and 2 bases from J; bases unmatched to any gene: 14. The CDR3 is CSVHTDGTGPAYEQYF. As DNA, the CDR3 is TGCAGCGTCCACACGGATGGGACAGGGCCTGCCTACGAGCAGTACTTC.

This clone was recorded a few times. The chain recombines TRBV2 with TRBJ2-1, with D perhaps TRBD2 (5 bases). The CDR3 runs 14 residues. Looked up from germline, CDR1 is SNHLY and CDR2 is FYNNEI. With 8 bases removed from V and 0 bases from J, the gap between germline ends came to 11 bases. CDR3 sequence: CASEGSSSYNEQFF. As DNA, the CDR3 is TGTGCCAGCGAAGGGAGCAGCTCCTACAATGAGCAGTTCTTC.

V is TRBV28 and J is TRBJ2-7; a weak D match, TRBD2 (5 bases). V gave up 1 base and J gave up 7 bases, with 17 bases separating them. The CDR3 consists of 15 residues. CDR1 and CDR2 (germline): MDHEN, SYDVKM. Written as DNA, the CDR3 is TGTGCCAGCAGTTTATTGGGAGCCCGTCTGGGAGAGCAGTACTTC. Translating it yields CASSLLGARLGEQYF.

This chain connects TRBV4-2 to TRBJ2-5, with D perhaps TRBD2 (6 bases). The J call may be in error: the DNA end matches TRBJ2-7 better. The CDR3 has 15 residues. Germline V gene sequence: CDR1 LGHNA, CDR2 YNFKEQ. The CDR3, as DNA: TGTGCCAGCAGCCAAGATCCCGGGAGCTCCTACGAGCAGTACTTC. It yields the protein CASSQDPGSSYEQYF.

V and J are TRBV6-6 and TRBJ2-7, with no clear D. In germline, CDR1 is MNHNY, CDR2 SVGAGI (reference sequence). The CDR3 runs to 13 residues. Trimming took off 5 bases at V and 2 bases at J, with 10 bases between the two ends. The CDR3 is CASSHDTAYEQYF. In DNA form, the CDR3 reads TGTGCCAGCAGTCACGACACAGCCTACGAGCAGTACTTC.

As regards this clone: The conserved phenylalanine or tryptophan normally closing the CDR3 is absent here, so this likely arose from a read error. The limits of the CDR3 on the DNA are not certain, so only TCRdb's listed CDR3 is given. The chain is built from TRBV5-5 and TRBJ1-2; TRBD1, the table's D call, was not compared with the DNA. The CDR3 contains 16 residues when both ends are counted. Germline V gene data show CDR1 as SGHKS and CDR2 as YYEKEE (reference sequence). The CDR3 sequence is CASSLEISGRVRKDTS.

The chain recombines TRBV27 with TRBJ2-7; D is possibly TRBD1 (6 bases). The CDR3 extends over 15 amino acids. Looked up from germline, CDR1 is MNHEY and CDR2 is SMNVEV (reference sequence). V was pared by 4 bases and J by 2 bases, with 15 bases between. The CDR3 reads CASSSRQARPYEQYF. In DNA, the CDR3 is TGTGCCAGCAGTTCTCGACAGGCGAGACCCTACGAGCAGTACTTC.

J is TRBJ2-5 and V is TRBV10-3, with 7 bases fitting TRBD1. This CDR3 is built from 12 residues. With V trimmed by 11 bases and J by 0 bases, 3 bases remained unmatched. Germline V gene data show CDR1 as ENHRY and CDR2 as SYGVKD. Here the CDR3 DNA reads TGTGCCGCCCAGGGGGACCAAGAGACCCAGTACTTC. Translation: CAAQGDQETQYF.

The chain has TRBV19 and TRBJ1-1, with 10 bases fitting TRBD1. The CDR3 contains 17 residues. Germline lookup yields CDR1 LNHDA and CDR2 SQIVND (reference sequence). The V segment lost 6 bases and the J segment 1 base; nucleotides outside the gene matches: 11. DNA of the CDR3: TGTGCCAGTAGGGCGGGGACAGGGGTCCGAAAGAACACTGAAGCTTTCTTT. Its protein product is CASRAGTGVRKNTEAFF.

The V gene is TRBV11-3, the J gene TRBJ2-7, with 8 bases that match TRBD1. V shed 8 bases and J 0 bases; nucleotides not matched to a gene: 6. CDR3 size: 14 residues. CDR1 and CDR2 (germline): SGHNT, YENEEA. This CDR3 is CASEPGGVSYEQYF. CDR3 DNA sequence: TGTGCCAGCGAGCCAGGGGGCGTCTCCTACGAGCAGTACTTC.

Only one count was recorded for this clone. This sequence joins TRBV19 and TRBJ1-5; a weak D match, TRBD1 (5 bases). The CDR3 covers 15 residues. Germline-derived CDR1 and CDR2 are LNHDA and SQIVND (reference sequence). V lost 4 bases to trimming and J lost 5 bases, with 15 bases between them. The CDR3 nucleotides are TGTGCCAGTAGTAATTCCAGGGTTCCTTATCAGCCCCAGCATTTT. The encoded protein is CASSNSRVPYQPQHF.

The rearrangement links TRBV7-9 to TRBJ2-7; TRBD1 aligns across 8 bases. The CDR3 extends over 15 amino acids. The V segment lost 5 bases and the J segment 4 bases; nucleotides outside the gene matches: 10. The germline V gene encodes CDR1 SEHNR and CDR2 FQNEAQ (reference sequence). The CDR3 region has the DNA TGTGCCAGCAGCCTCCCTCGGACAGGGATATACGAGCAGTACTTC. Amino acids: CASSLPRTGIYEQYF.

The rearrangement joins TRBV5-1 to TRBJ2-6, with D tentatively TRBD2 (5 bases). The CDR3 covers 14 residues. Trimming took 6 bases from V and 1 from J, leaving 8 bases between them. Germline CDR1 and CDR2: SGHRS and YFSETQ. The CDR3 DNA is TGCGCCAGCATGGGAGTATCTGGGGCCAACGTCCTGACTTTC. It encodes CASMGVSGANVLTF.

This clone was seen once. The rearrangement links TRBV5-1 to TRBJ1-5, with D uncertain. Germline lookup yields CDR1 SGHRS and CDR2 YFSETQ. The length of the CDR3 is 15 residues. Trimming shortened V by 0 bases and J by 3 bases, and 10 bases separated the two germline ends. DNA of the CDR3: TGCGCCAGCAGCTTGGTAGAGGGCCCCAATCAGCCCCAGCATTTT. Translated: CASSLVEGPNQPQHF.